Included here is one T cell receptor beta chain sequence, with context. V was pared by 4 bases and J by 4 bases, with 11 bases of the junction left unmatched. The CDR3 length is 17 residues. Germline values: CDR1 SGHNT, CDR2 YYREEE (reference sequence). This entry is derived from a study of blood T cell repertoires in COVID-19. Here immunoSEQ multiplex PCR was the method, and the copy in TCRdb shows in-frame clones only, minus some. Of some 300,000 clones listed, over 75% were seen once; the top ten hold roughly 1%. The TCR was taken from a woman aged 30 to 39 who had recovered from COVID-19. V and J are TRBV5-4 and TRBJ1-1; 12 nucleotides align to TRBD1. Material for sequencing was PBMCs or T cells enriched from blood (not recorded which). CDR3 sequence reads: CASSGKGTGGEGTEAFF. CDR3 coding DNA: TGTGCCAGCAGCGGTAAAGGGACAGGGGGCGAGGGCACTGAAGCTTTCTTT. Full variable domain (rest looked up from reference TRBV5-4 and TRBJ1-1): ETGVTQSPTHLIKTRGQQVTLRCSSQSGHNTVSWYQQALGQGPQFIFQYYREEENGRGNFPPRFSGLQFPNYSSELNVNALELDDSALYLCASSGKGTGGEGTEAFFGQGTRLTVV.